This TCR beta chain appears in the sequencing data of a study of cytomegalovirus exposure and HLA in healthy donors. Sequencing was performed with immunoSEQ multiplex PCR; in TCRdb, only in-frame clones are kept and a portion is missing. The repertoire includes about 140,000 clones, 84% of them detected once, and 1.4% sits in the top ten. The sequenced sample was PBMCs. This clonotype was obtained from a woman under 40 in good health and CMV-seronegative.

Written as DNA, the CDR3 is TGTGCGACGGAAGGGGACAAAGCGGGGACAGGCTACACCTTC. Translated: CATEGDKAGTGYTF. The chain employs TRBV10-3 and TRBJ1-2; tentatively, D is TRBD1 (6 bases). This CDR3 comprises 14 residues. Per germline, CDR1 ENHRY and CDR2 SYGVKD.